A selection of T cell receptor beta chains follows, all from one sample in a study of chemoradiotherapy in HPV16-positive cancers. Sequencing was performed with immunoSEQ multiplex PCR; in TCRdb, only in-frame clones are kept and a portion is missing. The sample records over 35,000 clones, more than 75% being singletons. The sequencing used blood, collected from a patient who underwent chemoradiotherapy. The receptors derive from a human donor with HPV-associated anogenital cancer. Both conserved end residues are part of each CDR3.

CDR3 protein: CSVEGGRGIDTQYF
J gene: TRBJ2-3
V gene: TRBV29-1

CDR3 protein: CASSYRQNTEAFF
J gene: TRBJ1-1
V gene: TRBV6-6

CDR3 protein: CASSLSVSGNTIYF
J gene: TRBJ1-3
V gene: TRBV7-9

CDR3 protein: CASSLGQGFNYGYTF
J gene: TRBJ1-2
V gene: TRBV5-1

CDR3 protein: CASSLSGTGSYGYTF
J gene: TRBJ1-2
V gene: TRBV27

CDR3 protein: CASSQSADGQVRYEQYF
J gene: TRBJ2-7
V gene: TRBV23-1

CDR3 protein: CASSLEGDTDTQYF
J gene: TRBJ2-3
V gene: TRBV5-1

CDR3 protein: CASRSPGMNTEAFF
J gene: TRBJ1-1
V gene: TRBV6-5

CDR3 protein: CASSLYPGLGNTIYF
J gene: TRBJ1-3
V gene: TRBV7-8

CDR3 protein: CASSRGRLNEQFF
J gene: TRBJ2-1
V gene: TRBV14

CDR3 protein: CAWSSGIPFF
J gene: TRBJ1-1
V gene: TRBV30

CDR3 protein: CASSYSHSYYGYTF
J gene: TRBJ1-2
V gene: TRBV6-5

CDR3 protein: CAISATTEYTEAFF
J gene: TRBJ1-1
V gene: TRBV10-3

CDR3 protein: CASSRGGESTGELFF
J gene: TRBJ2-2
V gene: TRBV11-3

CDR3 protein: CASSLGGGPYEQYF
J gene: TRBJ2-7
V gene: TRBV7-9

CDR3 protein: CASSLTGTGSVNEQFF
J gene: TRBJ2-1
V gene: TRBV18

CDR3 protein: CASSLAGQGAAQPQHF
J gene: TRBJ1-5
V gene: TRBV7-9

CDR3 protein: CATRGFSTDTQYF
J gene: TRBJ2-3
V gene: TRBV5-4

CDR3 protein: CASRGQGFTEAFF
J gene: TRBJ1-1
V gene: TRBV5-1

CDR3 protein: CASSMLQGDSEQYF
J gene: TRBJ2-7
V gene: TRBV19

CDR3 protein: CASRRQGGTNQPQHF
J gene: TRBJ1-5
V gene: TRBV6-5

CDR3 protein: CATSLGVSVNGYTF
J gene: TRBJ1-2
V gene: TRBV6-5

CDR3 protein: CASSIQNTEAFF
J gene: TRBJ1-1
V gene: TRBV7-9

CDR3 protein: CASRSGTTGYEQYF
J gene: TRBJ2-7
V gene: TRBV7-2

CDR3 protein: CASSSNRATEAFF
J gene: TRBJ1-1
V gene: TRBV7-2

CDR3 protein: CAWSWGKGEKLFF
J gene: TRBJ1-4
V gene: TRBV30

CDR3 protein: CASSVWTADRGRAGNTIYF
J gene: TRBJ1-3
V gene: TRBV9

CDR3 protein: CASSLKQGDNEQFF
J gene: TRBJ2-1
V gene: TRBV4-2

CDR3 protein: CASSTGRNYGYTF
J gene: TRBJ1-2
V gene: TRBV11-2

CDR3 protein: CASSRSGDLTGQPQHF
J gene: TRBJ1-5
V gene: TRBV7-2

CDR3 protein: CASSRSGRDGYTF
J gene: TRBJ1-2
V gene: TRBV6-1

CDR3 protein: CASSVLPGGPEAFF
J gene: TRBJ1-1
V gene: TRBV7-9

CDR3 protein: CASSFWGGTYEQYF
J gene: TRBJ2-7
V gene: TRBV5-6

CDR3 protein: CASSLGTVGKSNEQFF
J gene: TRBJ2-1
V gene: TRBV5-6

CDR3 protein: CASSQDGTGYYGYTF
J gene: TRBJ1-2
V gene: TRBV4-1

CDR3 protein: CASSEARSPGELFF
J gene: TRBJ2-2
V gene: TRBV6-1

CDR3 protein: CASSQGSGHQPQHF
J gene: TRBJ1-5
V gene: TRBV25-1

CDR3 protein: CASSQQHKAGAETQYF
J gene: TRBJ2-5
V gene: TRBV23-1

CDR3 protein: CASSLSQGASNEQFF
J gene: TRBJ2-1
V gene: TRBV7-8

CDR3 protein: CASSQAWSSGGVYNEQFF
J gene: TRBJ2-1
V gene: TRBV4-2

CDR3 protein: CASSYGAGGPSYEQYF
J gene: TRBJ2-7
V gene: TRBV6-5

CDR3 protein: CAISVASGGEGKRTDTQYF
J gene: TRBJ2-3
V gene: TRBV10-3

CDR3 protein: CASSVSGTGGNYGYTF
J gene: TRBJ1-2
V gene: TRBV19

CDR3 protein: CAISELLADGPNYGYTF
J gene: TRBJ1-2
V gene: TRBV10-3

CDR3 protein: CASSEGIPGGNQPQHF
J gene: TRBJ1-5
V gene: TRBV2

CDR3 protein: CASSFGTSVSPIQPQHF
J gene: TRBJ1-5
V gene: TRBV7-8

CDR3 protein: CASSANLNTEAFF
J gene: TRBJ1-1
V gene: TRBV7-7

CDR3 protein: CASSSGDSRSGNTIYF
J gene: TRBJ1-3
V gene: TRBV5-1

CDR3 protein: CASSQSRDSYEQYF
J gene: TRBJ2-7
V gene: TRBV6-6

CDR3 protein: CASSSYRGSGELFF
J gene: TRBJ2-2
V gene: TRBV6-5

CDR3 protein: CASSVTVGGEQYF
J gene: TRBJ2-7
V gene: TRBV9

CDR3 protein: CASSLGNSGGDLLQFF
J gene: TRBJ2-1
V gene: TRBV5-1

CDR3 protein: CASSLIMGAHGNQPQHF
J gene: TRBJ1-5
V gene: TRBV28

CDR3 protein: CASSYAARAGYTF
J gene: TRBJ1-2
V gene: TRBV7-6

CDR3 protein: CASSEVSSYNEQFF
J gene: TRBJ2-1
V gene: TRBV5-1

CDR3 protein: CASTLRGDGTEAFF
J gene: TRBJ1-1
V gene: TRBV6-5

CDR3 protein: CSVRSDGRISGELFF
J gene: TRBJ2-2
V gene: TRBV29-1

CDR3 protein: CASSVVPGGTAYTEAFF
J gene: TRBJ1-1
V gene: TRBV9

CDR3 protein: CASSVAQGDGTQYF
J gene: TRBJ2-5
V gene: TRBV9